The present TCR beta chain was sequenced within a study of tumor-infiltrating lymphocytes in localized non-small cell lung cancer (dated by TCRdb to the early 2020s). Context from the whole study: The cohort covered several histologies, both smokers and never-smokers, and patients whose samples were collected after neoadjuvant chemotherapy. From each patient came resected tumor tissue plus uninvolved lung tissue from that same patient, and the uninvolved lung tissue was described as non-adjacent to the tumor. The same patients underwent several integrated assays, with TCR sequencing performed together with flow cytometry, multiplex immunofluorescence, RNA-seq, exome sequencing and proteomics. The overall ICON cohort was composed of about 150 surgical patients with localized non-small cell lung cancer whose tumors were resected. A total of some 55 patients were part of the paired comparison of immunoSEQ T-cell fraction between tumor and uninvolved lung.

The T-cell fraction in tumor and uninvolved lung tissue was obtained from TCR sequencing using the immunoSEQ assay. The original methods were these. For survival analysis, patients were divided into high (upper tertile) and low (lower two tertiles) T-cell fraction groups, which were compared by log-rank test. A signed-rank test was used to test paired tumor versus uninvolved lung differences in T-cell fraction. The immuneACCESS repertoire file appears here via TCRdb, limited to in-frame rearrangements. These files lack a portion of the clones; in checked studies, under half of the deficit traces to unresolved V genes, and the cause of the others is not known. The V and J calls and the clone size are those of that table, but D and trimming were determined from the DNA. The sample contains fewer than 20,000 clones, roughly 79% of them found a single time. The top ten clones comprise over 7.5% of the sample.

Enrollment in ICON was initiated in 2016, and the last patient was enrolled in 2018. A subcohort of some 77 patients provided fresh tumor and matched uninvolved tissue for in-depth immune analyses, with TCR sequencing among those analyses. DNA isolated from bulk tissue, without cell sorting, was used for TCR sequencing. Beyond this particular receptor, the publication reports: TCRbeta sequencing supported higher T cell infiltration in tumors than in uninvolved lung tissue, consistent with immunofluorescence CD3 counts. Assay coverage varied across patients depending on available tissue quantity, so only a subset of the cohort had TCR sequencing. No difference in TCR-derived T-cell fraction was observed between the flow cytometry-defined immunotypes IM1 (good prognosis) and IM2 (poor prognosis). Because different pieces of the same tissue were used for different assays, technical variation could not be separated from intratumor heterogeneity. Recurrence-free survival showed no association with tumor T-cell fraction measured by TCR sequencing (p = 0.61).

Trimming at the junction amounts to 6 bases on V and 0 bases on J, and the germline ends lie 23 bases apart. Its CDR3 holds 18 amino acids, cysteine through phenylalanine. This entry keeps only the CDR3 DNA: 54 bases, framed from base 1. The germline V gene (reference sequence) gives CDR1 as MNHEY and CDR2 as SMNVEV. As for this clone: Its antigen remains unidentified. It has no much larger one-base neighbor in the sample; base qualities were not kept.

This clonotype was obtained from a human donor with non-small cell lung cancer. The chain is made from TRBV27 and TRBJ1-2, and perhaps TRBD1 as D gene, on 5 matching bases. Sequenced input: lung tumor tissue. In nucleotide form, the sequence is TGTGCCAGCAGACGATACCCGGGACTCGGACTTTCTAACTATGGCTACACCTTC. Translated, it gives CASRRYPGLGLSNYGYTF.